These 21 T cell receptor beta chains share one sample of origin, sequenced in a study of OX40 agonist ivuxolimab in advanced cancers. Profiled with immunoSEQ multiplex PCR; TCRdb holds only in-frame clones, not every one. The sample consists of about 19,000 clones, under 70% of them appearing once. The starting material was CD4+ or CD8+ T cells sorted from blood, obtained in a trial of the OX40 agonist ivuxolimab. These receptors originate from an adult with an advanced solid tumor such as melanoma, head and neck, liver or kidney cancer.

The chain recombines TRBV11-2 with TRBJ2-7, with 9 bases that match TRBD2. V dropped 4 bases and J dropped 4; count of bases not matched to a gene: 14. The CDR3 length is 17 residues. Looked up from germline, CDR1 is SGHAT and CDR2 is FQNNGV. The CDR3 is CASSSLNRAGGEYEQYF. CDR3 nucleotide sequence: TGTGCCAGCAGCTCATTAAACCGGGCGGGGGGGGAGTACGAGCAGTACTTC.

This clone was detected a few times. This chain joins TRBV6-4 and TRBJ2-1, with TRBD2 identical over 9 bases. CDR1 MRHNA and CDR2 SNTAGT come from the germline V gene. V was pared by 0 bases and J by 8 bases, with 5 bases of the junction left unmatched. This CDR3 has 15 amino acids. CDR3 region: CASSDSSGRGDEQFF. The CDR3 nucleotides are TGTGCCAGCAGTGACTCTAGCGGGAGAGGAGATGAGCAGTTCTTC.

This chain links TRBV6-6 with TRBJ2-7; D is unresolved. V was shortened by 5 bases and J by 4 bases, with 12 bases between the two germline ends. The CDR3 length is 13 residues. Per germline, CDR1 MNHNY and CDR2 SVGAGI (reference sequence). CDR3 sequence reads: CASSVGIGYEQYF. In DNA form, the CDR3 reads TGTGCCAGCAGTGTGGGAATTGGGTACGAGCAGTACTTC.

The chain couples TRBV6-6 to TRBJ1-1; D remains unclear. Per germline, CDR1 MNHNY and CDR2 SVGAGI (reference sequence). The V and J ends lost 2 bases and 0 bases respectively, with 7 bases between them. The CDR3 spans 14 residues. In DNA, the CDR3 is TGTGCCAGCAGTTACGGGGAGATGAACACTGAAGCTTTCTTT. It translates to CASSYGEMNTEAFF.

This clone was recorded only once. The chain employs TRBV23-1 and TRBJ2-7; D uncertain. TRBV23-1 is known as an ORF, though its function is uncertain. CDR3 length: 13 amino acids. V lost 0 bases, J lost 3 bases, and 6 bases lay in between. The CDR3 loop reads CASSQSGFYEQYF. The CDR3 region has the DNA TGCGCCAGCAGTCAATCTGGATTCTACGAGCAGTACTTC.

The rearrangement uses TRBV5-6 and TRBJ1-6; TRBD1 might be the D (5 bases). This CDR3 has 16 amino acids. Germline V gene data show CDR1 as SGHDT and CDR2 as YYEEEE. The germline V and J ends were trimmed by 3 bases and 0 bases, with 10 bases remaining between them. The CDR3 DNA reads TGTGCCAGCAGCTCCCCCGGGGGCTCCTATAATTCACCCCTCCACTTT. Translating gives CASSSPGGSYNSPLHF.

This clone was seen a single time. J is TRBJ2-3 and V is TRBV5-6, with no clear D. V lost 0 bases and J lost 5, with 13 bases in between. The CDR3 consists of 15 residues. Germline V gives CDR1 SGHDT, CDR2 YYEEEE. The CDR3 protein is CASSLVPTWGDTQYF. CDR3 sequence (DNA): TGTGCCAGCAGCTTGGTGCCAACGTGGGGAGATACGCAGTATTTT. The full variable domain, with the rest looked up from reference TRBV5-6 and TRBJ2-3, is DAGVTQSPTHLIKTRGQQVTLRCSPKSGHDTVSWYQQALGQGPQFIFQYYEEEERQRGNFPDRFSGHQFPNYSSELNVNALLLGDSALYLCASSLVPTWGDTQYFGPGTRLTVL.

This clone is classed as medium-sized (0.01 to 0.1%). The chain combines TRBV27 with TRBJ2-7; 8 bases match TRBD1. The V segment lost 5 bases and the J segment 6 bases; nucleotides outside the gene matches: 9. The CDR3 extends over 14 amino acids. From germline, CDR1 is MNHEY and CDR2 SMNVEV (reference sequence). The CDR3 reads CASSPLGRGREQYF. CDR3 DNA: TGTGCCAGCAGTCCCCTCGGCAGGGGGCGCGAGCAGTACTTC.

This rearrangement joins TRBV5-4 to TRBJ1-2; D is undetermined. Germline assignment: CDR1 SGHNT and CDR2 YYREEE (reference sequence). Trimming took off 4 bases at V and 8 bases at J, with 15 bases between the two ends. The CDR3 consists of 13 residues. The CDR3 sequence is CASSPGGYLGYTF. The CDR3 nucleotides are TGTGCCAGCAGCCCGGGTGGGTACCTCGGCTACACCTTC. The full variable domain, in which reference TRBV5-4 and TRBJ1-2 provide the parts outside the CDR3, is ETGVTQSPTHLIKTRGQQVTLRCSSQSGHNTVSWYQQALGQGPQFIFQYYREEENGRGNFPPRFSGLQFPNYSSELNVNALELDDSALYLCASSPGGYLGYTFGSGTRLTVV.

The V and J genes are TRBV27 and TRBJ2-2; 7 bases align to TRBD2. With 5 bases clipped from V and 6 bases from J, the junction kept 6 bases outside the gene matches. Germline assignment: CDR1 MNHEY and CDR2 SMNVEV (reference sequence). This CDR3 is built from 14 residues. For the CDR3, the DNA is TGTGCCAGCAGTCGCCTAGGACTAGCCGGGGAGCTGTTTTTT. Amino acids: CASSRLGLAGELFF.

CDR3 amino acids: CASNDRIEETQYF. The CDR3 DNA follows: TGTGCCAGCAATGACAGGATTGAAGAGACCCAGTACTTC. This chain joins TRBV6-6 and TRBJ2-5, with D perhaps TRBD1 (6 bases). The CDR3 extends over 13 amino acids. The germline V gene encodes CDR1 MNHNY and CDR2 SVGAGI (reference sequence). V shed 7 bases and J shed 3 bases, with 12 bases lying between them.

On this clone: A much larger clone lies a single base off, so this may be a read error. The chain joins TRBV7-9 to TRBJ2-2, with unresolved D. CDR1 SEHNR and CDR2 FQNEAQ come from the germline V gene (reference sequence). Trimming pared 5 bases from V and 9 bases from J, leaving 10 bases between. The CDR3 has 12 residues. DNA for the CDR3: TGTGCCAGCAGCCCCGAGGCCTGGGAGCTGTTTTTT. Its translation: CASSPEAWELFF.

The gene calls are TRBV5-6 and TRBJ1-2; 8 bases are a match to TRBD1. V shed 0 bases, J shed 0 bases, and the junction held 1 base outside the gene matches. This CDR3 is 15 amino acids long. The germline V gene encodes CDR1 SGHDT and CDR2 YYEEEE. CDR3 in amino acids: CASSLGDRPNYGYTF. CDR3 DNA sequence: TGTGCCAGCAGCTTGGGGGACAGGCCTAACTATGGCTACACCTTC. Supplemented by reference TRBV5-6 and TRBJ1-2, the full variable domain reads DAGVTQSPTHLIKTRGQQVTLRCSPKSGHDTVSWYQQALGQGPQFIFQYYEEEERQRGNFPDRFSGHQFPNYSSELNVNALLLGDSALYLCASSLGDRPNYGYTFGSGTRLTVV.

This chain links TRBV5-6 with TRBJ2-3, with 7 nucleotides matching TRBD1. V shed 3 bases, J shed 0 bases, and the junction held 4 bases outside the gene matches. This CDR3 contains 15 residues. Germline CDR1 and CDR2: SGHDT and YYEEEE. The CDR3 DNA is TGTGCCAGCAGCTGGGGGACAGTTAGCACAGATACGCAGTATTTT. Its translation is CASSWGTVSTDTQYF.

This sequence joins TRBV6-5 and TRBJ1-2; D is unclear. The CDR3 totals 14 residues. The V gene lost 0 bases and the J gene lost 6 bases, with 11 bases spanning the gap. Germline V gives CDR1 MNHEY, CDR2 SVGAGI. CDR3 in amino acids: CASSYSATLDGYTF. In nucleotides, the CDR3 is TGTGCCAGCAGTTACTCGGCCACGCTTGATGGCTACACCTTC.

V gene TRBV27 combines with J gene TRBJ2-7, with TRBD2 matching 7 bases. The germline V gene encodes CDR1 MNHEY and CDR2 SMNVEV (reference sequence). This CDR3 contains 16 residues. V shed 3 bases, J shed 0 bases, and the junction held 8 bases outside the gene matches. CDR3 nucleotides: TGTGCCAGCAGTTTGTCTCTAGCGGTAAGCTCCTACGAGCAGTACTTC. It encodes CASSLSLAVSSYEQYF.

The rearrangement links TRBV28 to TRBJ1-1, with 9 bases lining up with TRBD1. The CDR3 length is 15 residues. Germline CDR1 MDHEN, CDR2 SYDVKM. With 1 base clipped from V and 4 bases from J, the junction kept 4 bases outside the gene matches. In DNA, the CDR3 is TGTGCCAGCAGTTTATCCGGGACAGGGAGCACTGAAGCTTTCTTT. As protein: CASSLSGTGSTEAFF. Using reference TRBV28 and TRBJ1-1 for the parts outside the CDR3, the full variable domain is DVKVTQSSRYLVKRTGEKVFLECVQDMDHENMFWYRQDPGLGLRLIYFSYDVKMKEKGDIPEGYSVSREKKERFSLILESASTNQTSMYLCASSLSGTGSTEAFFGQGTRLTVV.

This sequence joins TRBV9 and TRBJ1-5; unclear D gene. Trimming took 4 bases from V and 6 from J, leaving 17 bases between them. Germline V CDR1 and CDR2: SGDLS, YYNGEE. The CDR3 has 15 residues. The CDR3 reads CASSPSDLLGQPQHF. The DNA of the CDR3 is TGTGCCAGCAGCCCCAGCGACCTGTTGGGTCAGCCCCAGCATTTT.

This clone was detected only once. This rearrangement joins TRBV7-9 to TRBJ2-1, with D maybe TRBD2 (6 bases). Germline V lookup: CDR1 SEHNR, CDR2 FQNEAQ (reference sequence). The CDR3 contains 14 residues. V gave up 1 base and J gave up 8 bases, with 12 bases separating them. This chain's CDR3 is CASSLELAFYEQFF. The CDR3 DNA sequence: TGTGCCAGCAGCTTAGAACTAGCCTTCTATGAGCAGTTCTTC. The complete variable domain, with remaining parts taken from reference TRBV7-9 and TRBJ2-1, reads DTGVSQNPRHKITKRGQNVTFRCDPISEHNRLYWYRQTLGQGPEFLTYFQNEAQLEKSRLLSDRFSAERPKGSFSTLEIQRTEQGDSAMYLCASSLELAFYEQFFGPGTRLTVL.

The chain couples TRBV28 to TRBJ2-7; TRBD1 matches 9 bases. Germline V gives CDR1 MDHEN, CDR2 SYDVKM. CDR3 length equals 17 residues. The junction had 15 bases not matched to a gene; V was cut back by 6 bases and J by 3 bases. CDR3 sequence reads: CASSLEGGQGIFYEQYF. As DNA, the CDR3 is TGTGCCAGCAGCTTAGAAGGGGGACAGGGCATTTTCTACGAGCAGTACTTC.

V usage is TRBV5-6 and J usage is TRBJ2-2; no reliable D call. This CDR3 is built from 11 residues. V was pared by 1 base and J by 8 bases, with 3 bases between. Germline CDR1 is SGHDT and CDR2 is YYEEEE. The CDR3 here is CASSLLGELFF. Here the CDR3 DNA reads TGTGCCAGCAGCTTGTTGGGGGAGCTGTTTTTT.